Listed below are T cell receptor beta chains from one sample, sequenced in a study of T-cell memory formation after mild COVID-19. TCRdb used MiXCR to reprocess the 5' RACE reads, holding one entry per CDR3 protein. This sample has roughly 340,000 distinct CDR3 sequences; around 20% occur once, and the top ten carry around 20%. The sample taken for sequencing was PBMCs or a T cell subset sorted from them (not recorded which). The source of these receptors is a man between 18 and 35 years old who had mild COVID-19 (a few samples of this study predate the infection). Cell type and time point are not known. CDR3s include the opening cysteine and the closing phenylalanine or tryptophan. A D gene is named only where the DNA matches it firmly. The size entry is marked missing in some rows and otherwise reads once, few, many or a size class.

TGCAGTGCTAGAGATGTGACAGGGAAACAGCCCCAGCATTTT,CSARDVTGKQPQHF,few,TRBD1,TRBV20-1,TRBJ1-5
TGCGCCAGCAGCCAGGGACTGGATTTCTCTGGAAACACCATATATTTT,CASSQGLDFSGNTIYF,few,-,TRBV4-3,TRBJ1-3
TGTGCCAGCAGTGAGCCGGGGATGGGAGAGACCCAGTACTTC,CASSEPGMGETQYF,-,-,TRBV6-2/TRBV6-3,TRBJ2-5
TGTGCCAGCGGGGAGGGACAGGGGACCAATGAGCAGTTCTTC,CASGEGQGTNEQFF,few,TRBD1,TRBV12-3/TRBV12-4,TRBJ2-1
TGCAGTGCTAGAGGGGGGGGCAGGCATACCGAGGGAAGCTCTGCGGCCAACGTCCTGACTTTC,CSARGGGRHTEGSSAANVLTF,many,-,TRBV20-1,TRBJ2-6
TGTGCCAGCAGCCGGGACCGGGCTACGGGGGAGCTGTTTTTT,CASSRDRATGELFF,few,-,TRBV7-9,TRBJ2-2
TGTGCCAGCAGTTACTCTACGGGGGGGAGGAACACCGGGGAGCTGTTTTTT,CASSYSTGGRNTGELFF,-,TRBD2,TRBV6-6,TRBJ2-2
TGTGCCAGCAGTTACTCAGCCAGGCTCACAGGAGACATTCAGTACTTC,CASSYSARLTGDIQYF,once,-,TRBV6-2/TRBV6-3,TRBJ2-4
TGTGCCAGCATCCCTTTTGGGCGGGAGAGCACAGATACGCAGTATTTT,CASIPFGRESTDTQYF,-,TRBD2,TRBV7-9,TRBJ2-3
TGTGCCAGCAGCTTGGCCCTCGCTAACTATGGCTACACCTTC,CASSLALANYGYTF,many,-,TRBV5-6,TRBJ1-2
TGCAGTGCTAGAGTACTAAGTAGCGGGGCCGGAGATACGCAGTATTTT,CSARVLSSGAGDTQYF,few,TRBD2,TRBV20-1,TRBJ2-3
TGTGCCACCAGCCCTTTAGGGACAGGGCTCAATCAGCCCCAGCATTTT,CATSPLGTGLNQPQHF,-,TRBD1,TRBV15,TRBJ1-5
TGTGCCAGCAGCATGCAGGGGTACACTGAAGCTTTCTTT,CASSMQGYTEAFF,-,-,TRBV7-2,TRBJ1-1
TGTGCCAGCAGTTTTCGTTCTAGCGGGGGGTCAGATACGCAGTATTTT,CASSFRSSGGSDTQYF,few,TRBD2,TRBV12-3/TRBV12-4,TRBJ2-3
TGTGCCAGCAGCGCGGGACAGGGGGACTACGAGCAGTACTTC,CASSAGQGDYEQYF,-,TRBD1,TRBV9,TRBJ2-7
TGTGCCAGCAGCTCAACACCCGGGACAGAAGAGACCCAGTACTTC,CASSSTPGTEETQYF,-,TRBD1,TRBV7-9,TRBJ2-5
TGTGCCAGCAGCCCGGGACGGGCCTATGGCTACACCTTC,CASSPGRAYGYTF,-,-,TRBV5-6,TRBJ1-2
TGTGCCAGCAGCTCTAATTCAACGGGCCAAGAGACCCAGTACTTC,CASSSNSTGQETQYF,few,-,TRBV7-3,TRBJ2-5
TGTGCCAGCAGTGCCATCGAGACCCAGTACTTC,CASSAIETQYF,-,-,TRBV2,TRBJ2-5
TGTGCCAGCAGCCCGGGACAGGGATGGGCTGAAGCTTTCTTT,CASSPGQGWAEAFF,-,TRBD1,TRBV7-2,TRBJ1-1
TGTGCCAGCAGCAAGGAGGGCAGGGAATATTCACCCCTCCACTTT,CASSKEGREYSPLHF,few,-,TRBV7-2,TRBJ1-6
TGTGCCAGCTCACCTCCTTCGCGGCAAGAGAACACTGAAGCTTTCTTT,CASSPPSRQENTEAFF,-,-,TRBV18,TRBJ1-1
TGTGCCACCAGCCGTGTAGATTACAGGGGACAAGAGACCAAGTACTTC,CATSRVDYRGQETKYF,-,TRBD1,TRBV15,TRBJ2-5
TGTGCCAGCAGCTTAGACCTCACAGGGGCAGCCAAAAACATTCAGTACTTC,CASSLDLTGAAKNIQYF,-,TRBD1,TRBV7-2,TRBJ2-4
TGTGCCAGCAGTCGCCGGGACAGGGGGTTTCTAGAGACCCAGTACTTC,CASSRRDRGFLETQYF,-,TRBD1,TRBV6-6,TRBJ2-5
TGTGCCAGCGGCGACTTAAAAGAGACCCAGTACTTC,CASGDLKETQYF,-,-,TRBV2,TRBJ2-5
TGTGCCAGCTTCACCACAGGGGGCTCCGCAGATACGCAGTATTTT,CASFTTGGSADTQYF,-,TRBD1,TRBV6-4,TRBJ2-3
TGCAGCGTTGAGGACGGGGGGGAGCAGTACTTC,CSVEDGGEQYF,many,TRBD2,TRBV29-1,TRBJ2-7
TGTGCCAGCAGGCAGGGGCGGGGCTATTCACCCCTCCACTTT,CASRQGRGYSPLHF,-,-,TRBV28,TRBJ1-6
TGTGCCAGCAGTGGGGGCTATGGCTACACCTTC,CASSGGYGYTF,-,-,TRBV6-6,TRBJ1-2
TGTGCCAGCAGTTATAAGATGAGGGACAGGGGGTTTCGTACTGAAGCTTTCTTT,CASSYKMRDRGFRTEAFF,once,TRBD1,TRBV6-5,TRBJ1-1
TGTGCCAGCAGGGTAACTAGCGGGGCTTCTGGTGAGCAGTTCTTC,CASRVTSGASGEQFF,-,TRBD2,TRBV5-5,TRBJ2-1
TGTGCCAGCAGCTCCCCGACCAGTCCAGGGGAGACGCAGTATTTT,CASSSPTSPGETQYF,many,-,TRBV12-3/TRBV12-4,TRBJ2-3
TGTGCCAGCAGCGTGGGGACCGGCGAGCAGTACTTC,CASSVGTGEQYF,few,-,TRBV9,TRBJ2-7
TGTGCCAGCAGTGGATTCGGACAGGGAGATTCACCCCTCCACTTT,CASSGFGQGDSPLHF,-,TRBD1,TRBV12-3/TRBV12-4,TRBJ1-6
TGTGCCAGCAGCTTAGCGTGGGACAGGGGTTACAATGAGCAGTTCTTC,CASSLAWDRGYNEQFF,-,TRBD1,TRBV7-9,TRBJ2-1
TGTGCCAGCTCGCGGGGGCGAGATAGCAATCAGCCCCAGCATTTT,CASSRGRDSNQPQHF,-,-,TRBV9,TRBJ1-5
TGTGCCAGCTCAGGGCAGGCGAACACCGGGGAGCTGTTTTTT,CASSGQANTGELFF,-,-,TRBV18,TRBJ2-2
TGTGCCAGCAGTGAGGGGAGCACAGATACGCAGTATTTT,CASSEGSTDTQYF,many,-,TRBV6-4,TRBJ2-3
TGTGCCACCAGTGAGAACGGGGGGCCCCAGGAGACCCAGTACTTC,CATSENGGPQETQYF,few,-,TRBV24-1,TRBJ2-5
TGTGCCAGCAGCCAGGATTTTTCCATGAACACTGAAGCTTTCTTT,CASSQDFSMNTEAFF,-,-,TRBV3-1,TRBJ1-1
TGTGCCAGCAGCCAAGACCCCGGACTGAACCCCTCCTACGAGCAGTACTTC,CASSQDPGLNPSYEQYF,-,-,TRBV3-1,TRBJ2-7
TGCGCCAGCAGTCGTCACAGGGCGATGAACACTGAAGCTTTCTTT,CASSRHRAMNTEAFF,few,-,TRBV4-3,TRBJ1-1